This entry concerns a single TCR beta chain. This record belongs to a study of blood T cell repertoires in COVID-19. Produced via immunoSEQ multiplex PCR; TCRdb's table is partial and in-frame only. Of about 30,000 clones detected, about 90% appear once; the ten largest clones hold roughly 24%. Trimming removed 6 bases from V and 4 bases from J; junction bases left unmatched: 5. This CDR3 has 13 amino acids. The sequence came from a human donor with active COVID-19. The donor label of this sample is uncertain. V gene TRBV12-3 or TRBV12-4 combines with J gene TRBJ1-1; TRBD1 aligns across 7 bases. Sequenced material: peripheral blood. The CDR3 DNA sequence: TGTGCCAGCAGGTGGGACAGTGGCACTGAAGCTTTCTTT. It yields the protein CASRWDSGTEAFF.